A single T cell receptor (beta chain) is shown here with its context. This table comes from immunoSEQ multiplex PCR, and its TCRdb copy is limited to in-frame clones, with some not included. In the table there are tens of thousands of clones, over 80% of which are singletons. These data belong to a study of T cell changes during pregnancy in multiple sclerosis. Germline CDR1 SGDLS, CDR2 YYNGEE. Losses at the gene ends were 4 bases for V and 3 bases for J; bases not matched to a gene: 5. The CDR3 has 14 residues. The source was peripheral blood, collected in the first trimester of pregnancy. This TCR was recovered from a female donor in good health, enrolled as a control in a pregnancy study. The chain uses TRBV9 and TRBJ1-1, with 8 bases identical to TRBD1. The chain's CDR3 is CASSPRTGYTEAFF. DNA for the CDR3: TGTGCCAGCAGCCCCCGGACAGGGTACACTGAAGCTTTCTTT.